One and the same sample provided the 16 T cell receptor beta chains below, sequenced in a study of blood T cells in healthy people across ages. Then a second PCR, running about 6 to 12 cycles, was carried out with a sample-barcoded 5' primer and a J-beta primer mix. In TCRdb, the 5' RACE reads were re-called with MiXCR into one record per CDR3 protein. The sample has more than 1.4 million distinct CDR3 sequences, approximately 42% seen once. What was sequenced was blood. The receptor source for this set is a woman under 30 in good health.

This chain links TRBV30 with TRBJ2-1; 8 nucleotides match TRBD2. CDR1 and CDR2 (germline): GTSNPN, SVGIG (reference sequence). This CDR3 region has 16 residues. V trimming: 0 bases; J trimming: 0 bases; junction bases outside the gene matches: 4. CDR3 sequence reads: CAWSVLAVNSYNEQFF. The CDR3 DNA is TGTGCCTGGAGTGTACTAGCGGTTAACTCCTACAATGAGCAGTTCTTC.

This clonotype was detected only a few times. CDR3 in DNA: TGCGCCAGCAGCGCGTCGGGGGCGGTCAATCAGCCCCAGCATTTT. Amino acids: CASSASGAVNQPQHF. This chain connects TRBV5-1 to TRBJ1-5; D possibly corresponds to TRBD1 (6 bases). The CDR3 contains 15 residues. Germline CDR1 and CDR2: SGHRS and YFSETQ. With 4 bases removed from V and 3 bases from J, the gap between germline ends came to 14 bases.

This chain connects TRBV29-1 to TRBJ1-1; D not certain. This CDR3 is built from 8 residues. Germline V CDR1 and CDR2: SQVTM, ANQGSEA. Trimming removed 3 bases from V and 10 bases from J, with 3 bases in between. CDR3 nucleotide sequence: TGCAGCGTTGATCCAGCTTTCTTT. It codes for CSVDPAFF.

This clonotype was found a few times. As DNA, the CDR3 is TGTGCCAGCAGCCCAAGCACCCGAAGGGAAGAAGGCTACACCTTC. Its protein product is CASSPSTRREEGYTF. The chain is built from TRBV14 and TRBJ1-2; D is uncertain. Trimming took off 4 bases at V and 8 bases at J, with 20 bases between the two ends. Germline assignment: CDR1 SGHDN and CDR2 FVKESK. The CDR3 consists of 15 residues.

The chain is built from TRBV25-1 and TRBJ2-1; the D call may be TRBD1 or TRBD2 (5 bases each). Trimming took off 6 bases at V and 3 bases at J, with 18 bases between the two ends. CDR3 length equals 16 residues. The V gene's germline CDR1 is MGHDK and CDR2 SYGVNS. The CDR3 loop is CASSRGLENLYNEQFF. CDR3 sequence (DNA): TGTGCCAGCAGCCGGGGCCTCGAAAACCTCTACAATGAGCAGTTCTTC.

The V and J genes are TRBV29-1 and TRBJ1-2; the match to TRBD1 covers 9 bases. The germline CDR1 and CDR2 sequences are SQVTM and ANQGSEA. The J segment lost 2 bases and the V segment lost 8 bases, leaving 15 bases of the junction unmatched. The CDR3 contains 16 residues. The DNA for the CDR3 is TGCAGCACCCACAGGGGGCTTGCCGTTTTAAACTATGGCTACACCTTC. Protein: CSTHRGLAVLNYGYTF. Full variable domain (outside the CDR3, taken from reference TRBV29-1 and TRBJ1-2): SAVISQKPSRDICQRGTSLTIQCQVDSQVTMMFWYRQQPGQSLTLIATANQGSEATYESGFVIDKFPISRPNLTFSTLTVSNMSPEDSSIYLCSTHRGLAVLNYGYTFGSGTRLTVV.

The chain recombines TRBV20-1 with TRBJ2-7; possibly TRBD2 for D (5 bases). V lost 7 bases to trimming and J lost 2 bases, with 15 bases between them. Looked up from germline, CDR1 is DFQATT and CDR2 is SNEGSKA (reference sequence). The CDR3 is made up of 13 amino acids. CDR3 sequence: CSGKRGSTYEQYF. The CDR3 nucleotides read TGCAGTGGCAAACGAGGGAGTACCTACGAGCAGTACTTC.

This chain uses TRBV20-1 with TRBJ2-4, with TRBD2 as a possible D gene (6 bases). There are 14 residues in the CDR3. The V gene lost 3 bases and the J gene lost 13 bases, with 22 bases spanning the gap. Germline V gene data show CDR1 as DFQATT and CDR2 as SNEGSKA (reference sequence). Here the CDR3 DNA reads TGCAGTGCTAGGGAGGGTGGGCCAAGAGCTACCCAGTACTTC. It yields the protein CSAREGGPRATQYF.

This clonotype was observed a few times. CDR3 amino acids: CASSGAPFGTANYGYTF. The CDR3 DNA reads TGTGCCAGCAGTGGTGCCCCCTTTGGGACGGCTAACTATGGCTACACCTTC. The chain joins TRBV25-1 to TRBJ1-2, with D tentatively TRBD1 (5 bases). Germline V gives CDR1 MGHDK, CDR2 SYGVNS. The CDR3 loop spans 17 amino acids. The ends were cut back, 4 bases at V and 0 bases at J, with 18 bases in the middle.

Concerning this clonotype itself: An end of the junction differs from the germline gene, which may be a read error. The V call is TRBV7-9, the J call TRBJ1-1; perhaps TRBD1 as D (5 bases). The germline V gene has CDR1 SEHNR and CDR2 FQNEAQ (reference sequence). This CDR3 contains 12 residues. Here the CDR3 DNA reads TGTGCCAGCAGCCTAGCACAGGCCGAAGCTTTCTTT. Translation gives CASSLAQAEAFF.

The genes are TRBV15 and TRBJ1-4; no definite D call. The CDR3 contains 16 residues. V was cut by 0 bases and J by 3 bases, with 11 bases left in between. Germline V gives CDR1 LNHNV, CDR2 YYDKDF (reference sequence). This CDR3 is CATSRDSGEANEKLFF. Here the CDR3 DNA reads TGTGCCACCAGCAGAGATTCCGGGGAGGCTAATGAAAAACTGTTTTTT.

This rearrangement joins TRBV11-2 to TRBJ2-1; TRBD2 might be the D (5 bases). The last part of the DNA fits TRBJ2-7 better; the J call may be wrong. Germline lookup yields CDR1 SGHAT and CDR2 FQNNGV. The CDR3 consists of 17 residues. CDR3 region: CASSRQTAGSSYNEQYF. As DNA, the CDR3 is TGTGCCAGCAGCAGGCAGACGGCGGGTAGCTCCTACAATGAGCAGTACTTC.

The gene calls are TRBV3-1 and TRBJ2-3, with 7 bases fitting TRBD2. Trimming at V came to 2 bases and at J to 8 bases, leaving 10 bases not matched to a gene. Germline loops: CDR1 LGHDT, CDR2 YNNKEL (reference sequence). This CDR3 contains 15 residues. The CDR3 here is CASSQQGGLAATQYF. CDR3 coding DNA: TGTGCCAGCAGCCAACAGGGCGGGCTAGCGGCTACGCAGTATTTT.

This CDR3 is CASNGVSTNTDTQYF. For the CDR3, the DNA is TGTGCCAGCAATGGAGTCTCGACCAACACAGATACGCAGTATTTT. The J gene is TRBJ2-3, the V gene TRBV6-1; D not resolved. This CDR3 comprises 15 residues. The germline V gene has CDR1 MNHNS and CDR2 SASEGT. V lost 7 bases to trimming and J lost 2 bases, with 16 bases between them.

This clonotype came up a few times. The chain couples TRBV2 to TRBJ2-1; 10 positions agree with TRBD1. V gave up 6 bases and J gave up 0 bases; unmatched junction bases: 14. The CDR3 contains 19 residues. Germline V gene sequence: CDR1 SNHLY, CDR2 FYNNEI. For the CDR3, the DNA is TGTGCCAGCAGGGGGGACAGGGGCAGTTTATTTTCCTCCTACAATGAGCAGTTCTTC. The encoded protein is CASRGDRGSLFSSYNEQFF.

This clonotype was counted ten times or more. Its ends do not fully match the called genes, so a read error is possible. The DNA of the CDR3 is TGTGCCAGCAGTTCAGGGCATGAGCAGTTCTTC. This gives the protein CASSSGHEQFF. The rearrangement uses TRBV5-1 and TRBJ2-1, with a possible D match to TRBD1 (5 bases). CDR1 is SGHRS, CDR2 YFSETQ, per germline. The CDR3 is 11 amino acids.